The sequence of this T cell receptor (beta chain) was determined in a study of CD8+ T cells in alopecia areata. Study details: Treated patients were dosed with oral tofacitinib, taking 5 to 10 mg twice daily. Regarding the study as a whole: Alopecia totalis/universalis scalp especially showed more expanded CD8+ clones than normal scalp.

As to treatment: oral pan-JAK inhibitor, 5-10 mg twice daily. cDNA serving as the sequencing template came from extracted, reverse transcribed RNA. TCRdb's copy holds only in-frame clones and misses some; the assay was immunoSEQ multiplex PCR. The table shows some 190,000 clones, with around 66% occurring only once. With regard to this clone: Its antigen is as yet unknown.

The source material was CD4+ T cells sorted from blood, sampled between weeks 44 and 45, from a patient treated with tofacitinib. The receptor comes from a human donor with alopecia areata.

The CDR3 is CAWTSPGQGASNTEAFF. CDR3 in DNA: TGTGCCTGGACTTCCCCCGGGCAGGGGGCATCGAACACTGAAGCTTTCTTT. The V gene is TRBV30, the J gene TRBJ1-1; 8 nucleotides line up with TRBD1. After removal of 4 bases from V and 1 base from J, the junction contained 14 bases not matched to a gene. The CDR3 is 17 amino acids. The germline V gene encodes CDR1 GTSNPN and CDR2 SVGIG (reference sequence).